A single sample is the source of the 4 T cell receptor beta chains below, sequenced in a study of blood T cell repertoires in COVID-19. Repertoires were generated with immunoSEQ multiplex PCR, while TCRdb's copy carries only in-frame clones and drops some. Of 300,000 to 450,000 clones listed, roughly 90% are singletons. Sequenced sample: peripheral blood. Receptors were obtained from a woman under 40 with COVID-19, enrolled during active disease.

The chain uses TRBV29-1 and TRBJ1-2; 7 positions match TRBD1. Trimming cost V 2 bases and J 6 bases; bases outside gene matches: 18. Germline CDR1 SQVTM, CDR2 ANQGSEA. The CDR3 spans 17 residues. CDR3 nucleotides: TGCAGCGTTGAATCGTTGGGAGGTAGAGGGGGCGAGGATGGCTACACCTTC. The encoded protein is CSVESLGGRGGEDGYTF.

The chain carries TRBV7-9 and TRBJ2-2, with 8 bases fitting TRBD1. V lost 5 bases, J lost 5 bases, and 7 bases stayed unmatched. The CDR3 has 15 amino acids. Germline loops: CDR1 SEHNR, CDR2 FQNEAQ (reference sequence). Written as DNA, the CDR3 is TGTGCCAGCAGCCCCACAGGGGGTGTAACCGGGGAGCTGTTTTTT. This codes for CASSPTGGVTGELFF.

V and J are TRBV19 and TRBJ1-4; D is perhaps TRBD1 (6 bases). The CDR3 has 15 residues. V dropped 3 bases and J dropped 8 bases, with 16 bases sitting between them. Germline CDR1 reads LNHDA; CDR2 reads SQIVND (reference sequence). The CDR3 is CASSILGARGEKLFF. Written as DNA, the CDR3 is TGTGCCAGTAGTATCTTGGGGGCGAGAGGAGAAAAACTGTTTTTT.

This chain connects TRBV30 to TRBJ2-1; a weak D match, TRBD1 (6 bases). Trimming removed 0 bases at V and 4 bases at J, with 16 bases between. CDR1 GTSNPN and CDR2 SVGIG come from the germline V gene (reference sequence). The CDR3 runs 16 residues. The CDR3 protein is CAWSVGAGGLYNEQFF. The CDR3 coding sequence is TGTGCCTGGAGTGTGGGGGCAGGCGGCCTTTACAATGAGCAGTTCTTC.